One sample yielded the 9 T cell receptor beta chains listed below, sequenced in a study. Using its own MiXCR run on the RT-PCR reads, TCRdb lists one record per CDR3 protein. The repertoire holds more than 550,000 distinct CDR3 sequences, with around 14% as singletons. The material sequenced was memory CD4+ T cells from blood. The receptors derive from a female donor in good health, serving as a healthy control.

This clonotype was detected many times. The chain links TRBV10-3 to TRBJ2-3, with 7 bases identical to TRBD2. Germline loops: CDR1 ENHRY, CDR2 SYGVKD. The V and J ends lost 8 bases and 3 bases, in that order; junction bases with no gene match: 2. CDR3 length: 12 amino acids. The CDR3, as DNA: TGTGCCATCCAGCGGGAAACAGATACGCAGTATTTT. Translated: CAIQRETDTQYF.

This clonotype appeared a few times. DNA for the CDR3: TGTGCCACCAGTGATTCCGGACAGGGTGACTATGGCTACACCTTC. Residues: CATSDSGQGDYGYTF. The chain employs TRBV24-1 and TRBJ1-2; 8 nucleotides line up with TRBD1. The germline V gene has CDR1 KGHDR and CDR2 SFDVKD. The J segment lost 3 bases and the V segment lost 2 bases, leaving 4 bases of the junction unmatched. This CDR3 has 15 amino acids.

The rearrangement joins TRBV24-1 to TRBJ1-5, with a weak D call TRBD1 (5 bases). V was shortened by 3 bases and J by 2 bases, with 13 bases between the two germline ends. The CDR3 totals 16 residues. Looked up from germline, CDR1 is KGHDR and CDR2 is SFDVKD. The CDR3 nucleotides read TGTGCCACCAGTGATGGGGACTTCGGGGGCAATCAGCCCCAGCATTTT. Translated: CATSDGDFGGNQPQHF.

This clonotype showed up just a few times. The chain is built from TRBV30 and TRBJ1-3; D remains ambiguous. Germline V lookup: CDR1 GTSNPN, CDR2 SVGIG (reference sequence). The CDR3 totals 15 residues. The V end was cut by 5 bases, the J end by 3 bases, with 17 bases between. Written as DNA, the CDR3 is TGTGCCTGGTCACCCCCTCTGGGCTTTGGAAACACCATATATTTT. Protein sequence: CAWSPPLGFGNTIYF. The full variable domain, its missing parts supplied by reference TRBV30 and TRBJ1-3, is SQTIHQWPATLVQPVGSPLSLECTVEGTSNPNLYWYRQAAGRGLQLLFYSVGIGQISSEVPQNLSASRPQDRQFILSSKKLLLSDSGFYLCAWSPPLGFGNTIYFGEGSWLTVV.

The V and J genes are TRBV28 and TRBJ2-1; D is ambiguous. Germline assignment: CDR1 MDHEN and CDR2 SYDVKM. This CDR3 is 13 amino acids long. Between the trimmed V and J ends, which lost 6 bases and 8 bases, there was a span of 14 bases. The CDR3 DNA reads TGTGCCAGCAGCCGTCCCCCAGCCCATGAGCAGTTCTTC. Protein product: CASSRPPAHEQFF.

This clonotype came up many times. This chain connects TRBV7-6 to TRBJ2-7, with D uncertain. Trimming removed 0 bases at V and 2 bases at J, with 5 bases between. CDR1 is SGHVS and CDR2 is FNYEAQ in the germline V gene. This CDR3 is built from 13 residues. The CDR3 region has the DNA TGTGCCAGCAGCTTAGCGCCCACCTACGAGCAGTACTTC. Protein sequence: CASSLAPTYEQYF. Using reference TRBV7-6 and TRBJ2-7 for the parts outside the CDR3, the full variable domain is GAGVSQSPRYKVTKRGQDVALRCDPISGHVSLYWYRQALGQGPEFLTYFNYEAQQDKSGLPNDRFSAERPEGSISTLTIQRTEQRDSAMYRCASSLAPTYEQYFGPGTRLTVT.

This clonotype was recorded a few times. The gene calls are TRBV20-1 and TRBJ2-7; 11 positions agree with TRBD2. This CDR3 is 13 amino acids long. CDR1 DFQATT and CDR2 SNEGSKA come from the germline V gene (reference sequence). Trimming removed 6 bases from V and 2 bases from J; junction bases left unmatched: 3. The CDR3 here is CSAKTSGTYEQYF. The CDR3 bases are TGCAGTGCAAAGACTAGCGGGACCTACGAGCAGTACTTC.

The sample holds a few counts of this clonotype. The chain's CDR3 is CASSRRGDSPLHF. CDR3 DNA: TGTGCCAGCAGTCGACGGGGGGATTCACCCCTCCACTTT. The V call is TRBV27, the J call TRBJ1-6, with a possible D match to TRBD1 (5 bases). The CDR3 length is 13 residues. V lost 5 bases, J lost 8 bases, and 10 bases lay in between. The V gene's germline CDR1 is MNHEY and CDR2 SMNVEV (reference sequence).

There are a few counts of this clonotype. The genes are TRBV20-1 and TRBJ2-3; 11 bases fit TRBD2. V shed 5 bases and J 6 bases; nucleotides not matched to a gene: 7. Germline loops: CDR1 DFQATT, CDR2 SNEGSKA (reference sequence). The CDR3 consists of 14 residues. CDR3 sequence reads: CSAPLAGVRDTQYF. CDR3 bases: TGCAGTGCTCCACTAGCGGGAGTACGGGATACGCAGTATTTT.